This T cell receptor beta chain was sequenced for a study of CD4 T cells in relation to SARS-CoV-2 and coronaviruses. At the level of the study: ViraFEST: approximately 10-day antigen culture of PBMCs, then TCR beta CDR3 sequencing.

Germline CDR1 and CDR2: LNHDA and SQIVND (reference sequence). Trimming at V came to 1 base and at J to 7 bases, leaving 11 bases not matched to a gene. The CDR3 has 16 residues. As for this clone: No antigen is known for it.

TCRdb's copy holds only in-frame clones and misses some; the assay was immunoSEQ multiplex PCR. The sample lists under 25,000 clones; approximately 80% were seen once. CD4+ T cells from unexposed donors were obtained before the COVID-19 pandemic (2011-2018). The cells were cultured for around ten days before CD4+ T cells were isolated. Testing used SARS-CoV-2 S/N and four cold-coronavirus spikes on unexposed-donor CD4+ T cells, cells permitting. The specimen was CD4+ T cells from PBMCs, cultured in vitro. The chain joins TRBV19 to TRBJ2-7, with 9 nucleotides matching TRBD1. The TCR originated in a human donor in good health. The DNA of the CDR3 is TGTGCCAGTAGTATAGGTCCGGACAGGGGAAATAAGGAGCAGTACTTC. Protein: CASSIGPDRGNKEQYF.